A selection of T cell receptor beta chains follows, all from one sample in a study of CD8 T cells in Susac syndrome. MiXCR, applied by TCRdb to the immunoSEQ multiplex PCR reads, yields one record per CDR3 protein. The table shows 100,000 to 150,000 distinct CDR3 sequences, with about 93% occurring only once. The sequenced sample consisted of CD4+ T cells from PBMCs. The receptors were sampled from a human donor in good health. CDR3s include the opening cysteine and the closing phenylalanine or tryptophan. A D gene is named only where the DNA matches it firmly. Size tells how often a clone was seen (once, few, many) or the class of an expanded clone, and some rows leave it out.

TRBV12-3/TRBV12-4	once	TRBD1	TRBJ2-5	TGTGCCAGCAGTCCCGACAGGGGGCAGGAAGAGACCCAGTACTTC	CASSPDRGQEETQYF
TRBV5-4	-	-	TRBJ1-1	TGTGCCAGCAGCTTGGGGGGGGGACGACCTGAAGCTTTCTTT	CASSLGGGRPEAFF
TRBV2	once	TRBD2	TRBJ2-3	TGTGCCAGCAGCTTAGCGCCGGGAGGAGATACGCAGTATTTT	CASSLAPGGDTQYF
TRBV5-1	-	-	TRBJ2-7	TGCGCCAGCAGCTTGGCTGGGGACCTGCGCGAGCAGTACTTC	CASSLAGDLREQYF
TRBV2	-	-	TRBJ2-3	TGTGCCAGCAGTCCCGAGAAATTCCTAGAAAATACGCAGTATTTT	CASSPEKFLENTQYF
TRBV19	-	-	TRBJ2-7	TGTGCCAGTAGTACGTGGACAGGGCGGGCTAGCGGTACCTACGAGCAGTACTTC	CASSTWTGRASGTYEQYF
TRBV29-1	-	TRBD2	TRBJ2-5	TGCAGCGTTGTCGGACTAGCGGGAGGGCCAGTAGAGACCCAGTACTTC	CSVVGLAGGPVETQYF
TRBV7-9	-	-	TRBJ2-5	TGTGCCAGCAGCTTAGTCCCCGGGAGAGAGACCCAGTACTTC	CASSLVPGRETQYF
TRBV20-1	-	TRBD2	TRBJ2-1	TGCAGTGCCCAGACTAGCGGGAACAATGAGCAGTTCTTC	CSAQTSGNNEQFF
TRBV20-1	once	TRBD1	TRBJ1-2	TGCAGTGCTGGTACCGGGACAGGGGGCCGGGGCTACACCTTC	CSAGTGTGGRGYTF
TRBV3-1	-	TRBD2	TRBJ2-3	TGTGCCAGCAGCCCGACTAGCGGGGCATCAGATACGCAGTATTTT	CASSPTSGASDTQYF
TRBV20-1	-	TRBD1	TRBJ2-2	TGCAGTGCTGTACTCGGACAGGCAAACACCGGGGAGCTGTTTTTT	CSAVLGQANTGELFF
TRBV9	once	-	TRBJ2-7	TGTGCCAGCAGCGGAGGGTGGACAGTGAACGAGCAGTACTTC	CASSGGWTVNEQYF
TRBV29-1	-	TRBD1	TRBJ1-4	TGCAGCGGGTCCGCGGGACAGCATAATGAAAAACTGTTTTTT	CSGSAGQHNEKLFF
TRBV20-1	-	-	TRBJ1-2	TGCAGTGCTAGAGTAGTAGGCCTCGGGAATTATGGCTACACCTTC	CSARVVGLGNYGYTF
TRBV5-1	-	-	TRBJ1-1	TGCGCCAGCAGCTTCCGGGCAATGAACACTGAAGCTTTCTTT	CASSFRAMNTEAFF
TRBV12-5	few	TRBD2	TRBJ2-5	TGTGCTAGTGGTTTTTCCCTACTAGCGCAGGAGACCCAGTACTTC	CASGFSLLAQETQYF
TRBV7-6	-	TRBD2	TRBJ2-3	TGTGCCAGCAGCGACAGGACTAGCGATACGCAGTATTTT	CASSDRTSDTQYF
TRBV9	-	-	TRBJ2-4	TGTGCCAGCAGCTTGTCCAAAAACATTCAGTACTTC	CASSLSKNIQYF
TRBV5-4	-	-	TRBJ2-1	TGTGCCAGCAGCTTCAACCGGGACTCCAATGAGCAGTTCTTC	CASSFNRDSNEQFF
TRBV5-1	-	-	TRBJ1-1	TGCGCCAGCAGCGCGCAGGGTCGTACTGAAGCTTTCTTT	CASSAQGRTEAFF
TRBV5-1	-	-	TRBJ2-3	TGCGCCAGCAGCTCGCCAGGGACCCACCCAGATACGCAGTATTTT	CASSSPGTHPDTQYF